This is a list of T cell receptor beta chains from one sample in a study of multiple sclerosis patients with progressive multifocal leukoencephalopathy. Libraries were prepared by immunoSEQ multiplex PCR; TCRdb keeps only in-frame clonotypes and omits some of them. The sample gives some 31,000 clones, around 92% of which show up once; 1.5% is in the top ten. Sequences were derived from PBMCs, sampled from a patient treated with natalizumab. The receptors were sampled from a human donor with multiple sclerosis. Both conserved end residues are trimmed from each CDR3. The listing skips clone size in some rows; elsewhere it reads once, few, many or a size class.

>TRBV14|TRBJ2-7|NA
ASSYRQGVSYEQY
>TRBV5-1|TRBJ1-6|once
ASSPDRGNSPLH
>TRBV7-2|TRBJ2-7|NA
ASSLVGTGLSEQY
>TRBV7-8|TRBJ2-2|NA
ASSSARNRGTGELF
>TRBV7-2|TRBJ1-3|NA
ASSPSGVSSGNTIY
>TRBV6-6|TRBJ2-7|NA
ASSYSRDRSYEQY
>TRBV6-5|TRBJ1-2|NA
ASSTGQGWDYGYT
>TRBV2|NA|NA
ASSDSYEQY
>TRBV5-5|TRBJ2-2|NA
ASSQFMAAQNTGELF
>TRBV5-6|TRBJ2-1|NA
ASSLAGGPPNEQF
>TRBV9|TRBJ2-1|NA
ASSEGVFSGEQF
>TRBV29-1|TRBJ1-2|NA
SGQVLSGYT
>TRBV5-6|TRBJ1-6|once
ASSLALRNSPLH
>TRBV11-1|TRBJ2-7|NA
ASSLVVRGVNEQY
>TRBV5-1|TRBJ1-3|few
ASSLDRGRSGNTIY
>TRBV10-3|TRBJ1-4|NA
ATQQREKLF
>TRBV10-3|TRBJ1-2|NA
AISTGPTGGYT
>TRBV9|TRBJ2-2|once
ASSVEDFTGELF
>TRBV7-3|TRBJ2-1|NA
ASSSSLAGEYNEQF
>TRBV7-9|TRBJ1-2|NA
ASSLETRDRPTYGYT
>TRBV4-3|TRBJ1-3|NA
ASSHARQGLTHSGNTIY
>TRBV9|TRBJ1-5|once
ASSPSTGAEGAQH
>TRBV4-1|TRBJ2-3|NA
ASSQVWDSDTDTQY
>TRBV30|TRBJ1-2|NA
AWMGSHGYT
>TRBV28|TRBJ2-6|NA
ASSPPGGTGANVLT
>TRBV6-1|TRBJ1-2|NA
ASILDGDRASGYT
>TRBV10-3|TRBJ2-7|NA
ATYESGGTADEQY
>TRBV27|TRBJ1-1|NA
ASYTYRGTEAF
>TRBV5-1|TRBJ1-3|NA
ASSALTGSTGNTIY
>TRBV2|TRBJ2-4|NA
ASNGQGKMGIQY
>TRBV2|TRBJ1-1|once
ASKAVGGDTEAF
>TRBV18|TRBJ2-1|NA
ASSPPAGAVYFEQF
>TRBV18|TRBJ1-2|NA
ASSPYSSGTGYGYT
>TRBV6-5|TRBJ1-5|NA
ASTDLGNQPQH
>TRBV9|TRBJ2-2|NA
ASSVKRTGTNTGELF
>TRBV6-1|TRBJ2-3|NA
ASSEHRGSADTQY
>TRBV30|TRBJ2-1|NA
AWVGEDEQF
>TRBV5-6|TRBJ2-7|NA
ASSEDRGDEQY
>TRBV9|TRBJ2-2|NA
ASSVPPGVLNTGELF
>TRBV19|TRBJ1-2|NA
ASRPSDRLRTYGYT
>TRBV11-2|TRBJ1-2|NA
ASSLESGTNYGYT
>TRBV19|TRBJ1-5|NA
ASTLSNQPQH
>TRBV7-2|TRBJ2-3|NA
ASSSSGTVSDTQY
>TRBV5-4|TRBJ2-1|NA
ASSSRQGFYNEQF
>TRBV28|TRBJ1-5|once
ASSPGQSSNQPQH
>TRBV19|TRBJ2-1|NA
ASRKQGYNEQF
>TRBV18|TRBJ2-7|once
ASSPGLSSYEQY